These T cell receptor beta chains were read from a single sample in a study of T cell changes during pregnancy in multiple sclerosis. The method was immunoSEQ multiplex PCR; TCRdb's version includes in-frame clones alone and lacks a portion of them. The sample records approximately 43,000 clones, around 93% being singletons. The sequencing used CD8+ T cells from peripheral blood mononuclear cells, collected after pregnancy. The receptors originated from a female donor with multiple sclerosis, enrolled in a pregnancy study. Each CDR3 is given with its conserved first and last residue. A D gene is named only where the DNA matches it firmly. Only some rows state a clone size, as once, few, many or a class for expanded clones.

j_call d_call v_call clone_size cdr3_nt cdr3_aa
TRBJ2-1 - TRBV7-6 - TGTGCCAGCAGCCCATATACCGAAACAGGAAGCTCCTACAATGAGCAGTTCTTC CASSPYTETGSSYNEQFF
TRBJ1-5 TRBD1 TRBV27 - TGTGCCAGCAGTTTAGGGACAGGGGGCCATCAGCCCCAGCATTTT CASSLGTGGHQPQHF
TRBJ2-1 TRBD2 TRBV4-1 - TGCGCCAGCAGCGGTGGGACTAGCGGGTCCTACAATGAGCAGTTCTTC CASSGGTSGSYNEQFF
TRBJ1-1 TRBD1 TRBV9 - TGTGCCAGCAGCGCCCTACAGGGGGCGAGCACTGAAGCTTTCTTT CASSALQGASTEAFF
TRBJ1-5 - TRBV7-9 - TGTGCCAGCAGTAACAGGGATCGGAGTCAGCCCCAGCATTTT CASSNRDRSQPQHF
TRBJ2-6 TRBD1 TRBV27 - TGTGCCAGCAGTCCCGGGGCCCCAGGGGGCTCTGGGGCCAACGTCCTGACTTTC CASSPGAPGGSGANVLTF
TRBJ2-2 TRBD2 TRBV4-3 - TGCGCCAGCAGCAACCAGCCAGCGGGGGGGCAAGGCGGGGAGCTGTTTTTT CASSNQPAGGQGGELFF
TRBJ2-1 - TRBV10-3 - TGTGCCATCAGTGATGAGTGGGGAGGAGGGGGCTGGGGTGAGCAGTTCTTC CAISDEWGGGGWGEQFF
TRBJ2-3 TRBD2 TRBV7-9 once TGTGCCAGCAGCCTCGGGACTAGCGGGCGTTTGGGGGGGGATACGCAGTATTTT CASSLGTSGRLGGDTQYF
TRBJ2-1 TRBD1 TRBV6-4 - TGTGCCAGCAGCTTAAACGCCGGGACAGGGGGCAATGAGCAGTTCTTC CASSLNAGTGGNEQFF
TRBJ2-3 TRBD1 TRBV9 - TGTGCCAGCAGCGTAGAAACAGGGGGAAACACAGATACGCAGTATTTT CASSVETGGNTDTQYF
TRBJ1-1 TRBD1 TRBV6-4 - TGTGCCAGCAGTTCCCGGGGACAGGAGAACACTGAAGCTTTCTTT CASSSRGQENTEAFF
TRBJ2-1 TRBD2 TRBV27 - TGTGCCAGCAGCTCGACTAGCGGGAGGGCCCGGGGGCAGTTCTTC CASSSTSGRARGQFF
TRBJ2-5 - TRBV2 - TGTGCCAGCAGTCCTACAGGGTTGGAGACCCAGTACTTC CASSPTGLETQYF
TRBJ2-7 TRBD1 TRBV7-9 - TGTGCCAGCAGCCGACCCGGGACAGGGAACGAGCAGTACTTC CASSRPGTGNEQYF
TRBJ2-7 TRBD1 TRBV7-9 - TGTGCCAGCAGCCCCCTATACAGGGGGGACAGCTCCTACGAGCAGTACTTC CASSPLYRGDSSYEQYF
TRBJ2-1 - TRBV27 - TGTGCCAGCAGTTTCGGCGGGACGTACAATGAGCAGTTCTTC CASSFGGTYNEQFF
TRBJ2-2 TRBD1 TRBV7-9 - TGTGCCAGCAGCTTAAGTCGGACAGGCCACGGGGAGCTGTTTTTT CASSLSRTGHGELFF
TRBJ2-7 - TRBV15 once TGTGCCACCAGCAGAGATGTGGGGGCTTCTTACGAGCAGTACTTC CATSRDVGASYEQYF
TRBJ1-1 - TRBV6-5 - TGTGCCAGCAGTTACTCGCCGGGGTCCACTGAAGCTTTCTTT CASSYSPGSTEAFF
TRBJ1-1 TRBD1 TRBV19 - TGTGCCAGTCGGGTGGCAGGGGGCACTGAAGCTTTCTTT CASRVAGGTEAFF
TRBJ1-3 - TRBV15 - TGTGCCACCAGCAGACCCGGGACAACTGGAAACACCATATATTTT CATSRPGTTGNTIYF
TRBJ2-1 - TRBV7-9 - TGTGCCAGCAGCTTAACACTAGCCCCCGATGAGCAGTTCTTC CASSLTLAPDEQFF
TRBJ1-2 - TRBV15 - TGTGCCACCAGCAGAGATATGAGTTCGGGGGTTGGCTACACCTTC CATSRDMSSGVGYTF
TRBJ2-7 TRBD2 TRBV9 once TGTGCCAGCAGCGTAGCGGGCGGGAGCTCCTACGAGCAGTACTTC CASSVAGGSSYEQYF
TRBJ1-2 TRBD1 TRBV28 - TGTGCCAGCAGTACAACCGGCACAGGGGGTGGGGACACCTTC CASSTTGTGGGDTF
TRBJ1-2 TRBD1 TRBV27 - TGTGCCAGCAGTCGCCTAACCCCCGACAGGGAAGAGGCCTATGGCTACACCTTC CASSRLTPDREEAYGYTF
TRBJ2-7 - TRBV5-1 - TGCGCCAGCAGCTTCTTCCCCGCCACCTTCGCGGGACTGAATACGGAGGTGTACGAGCAGTACTTC CASSFFPATFAGLNTEVYEQYF
TRBJ1-1 - TRBV7-9 once TGTGCCAGCAGCTTAGGGACAGTTAGCCGGGCTTTCTTT CASSLGTVSRAFF
TRBJ2-7 - TRBV5-1 - TGCGCCAGCAGCTTGGGGCAGGGGAGCGACGAGCAGTACTTC CASSLGQGSDEQYF
TRBJ2-7 - TRBV11-2 - TGTGCCAGCAGCTTACAGGGTAACTACGAGCAGTACTTC CASSLQGNYEQYF
TRBJ2-7 TRBD2 TRBV7-9 - TGTGCCAGCAGCGCTGCTAGCGGCACCTACGAGCAGTACTTC CASSAASGTYEQYF
TRBJ2-5 TRBD1 TRBV6-6 - TGTGCCAGCAGTTACCCCAGAGCAGGGGGAGAGACCCAGTACTTC CASSYPRAGGETQYF
TRBJ1-1 - TRBV7-9 - TGTGCCAGCAGCAGACAGGAGAACACTGAAGCTTTCTTT CASSRQENTEAFF
TRBJ2-1 TRBD2 TRBV27 - TGTGCCAGCAGTCTAAGCGGGAGTAAAAATGAGCAGTTCTTC CASSLSGSKNEQFF
TRBJ2-3 TRBD2 TRBV30 - TGTGCCTGGAGCCTAGAGCGGGGGCCGATCACAGATACGCAGTATTTT CAWSLERGPITDTQYF
TRBJ1-5 TRBD1 TRBV15 once TGTGCCACCAGCCTTGACAGGGGAACAAATCAGCCCCAGCATTTT CATSLDRGTNQPQHF
TRBJ2-5 TRBD2 TRBV5-1 - TGCGCCAGCAGCTTCGGGACTAGCGGGGAAGAGACCCAGTACTTC CASSFGTSGEETQYF
TRBJ2-2 TRBD1 TRBV6-6 - TGTGCCAGCAGCTCTGACAGGGATAATATCGGGGAGCTGTTTTTT CASSSDRDNIGELFF
TRBJ1-1 - TRBV13 - TGTGCCAGCAGCACGCGAATGAACACTGAAGCTTTCTTT CASSTRMNTEAFF
TRBJ2-1 TRBD1 TRBV5-6 once TGTGCCAGCAGGGCAGGGGGTTATAATGAGCAGTTCTTC CASRAGGYNEQFF
TRBJ2-2 TRBD1 TRBV7-9 - TGTGCCAGCGGGACAGGGCGCACCGGGGAGCTGTTTTTT CASGTGRTGELFF
TRBJ2-1 - TRBV7-9 once TGTGCCAGCAGCTTGAGCGAATACAATGAGCAGTTCTTC CASSLSEYNEQFF
TRBJ1-3 - TRBV7-8 - TGTGCCAGCAGCGACGGGAACTCTGGAAACACCATATATTTT CASSDGNSGNTIYF
TRBJ2-7 - TRBV5-1 - TGCGCCAGCAGCTTTCCCGGGAGCTACGAGCAGTACTTC CASSFPGSYEQYF
TRBJ2-3 - TRBV5-1 once TGCGCCAGTGCCCTGGTGGGGCTCCCAGGGGATACGCAGTATTTT CASALVGLPGDTQYF
TRBJ2-1 TRBD2 TRBV27 - TGTGCCAGCAGTTTATTGTCAGGGTGGACTAGCGGGAGCTCCTACAATGAGCAGTTCTTC CASSLLSGWTSGSSYNEQFF
TRBJ2-1 - TRBV7-8 - TGTGCCAGCAGCATTAGCGAGAGCTCCTACAATGAGCAGTTCTTC CASSISESSYNEQFF